This T cell receptor beta chain stems from a study of metastatic and nonmetastatic thyroid tumors. Study background: Repertoires from malignant and benign thyroid patients were compared across blood and tumor or nodule tissue. Regarding the study as a whole: For both blood and tumor, malignant thyroid tumors reportedly showed significantly higher TCR beta diversity than benign nodules did.

The CDR3 has 12 amino acids. Trimming stripped 4 bases from V and 5 bases from J, with 5 bases between. Germline-derived CDR1 and CDR2 are SNHLY and FYNNEI. Study processing details: Using the CDR3 differences seen across clinicopathological groups, the authors built a distant-metastasis classifier for papillary thyroid cancer, which was meant to discriminate distant-metastatic patients. TCRdb re-analyzed the PCR reads using MiXCR. TCRdb's processing, not the study's, gives the V and J calls here. Among about 25,000 clones listed, 20% were seen once. No patient had received any treatment before thyroid surgery. At least ten counts were recorded for this clone. Its cognate antigen is unknown.

The receptor was derived from a female donor with papillary thyroid cancer or a benign thyroid nodule (not recorded which). Some clones in this sample may be carry-over from other donors' samples. Material: adjacent normal tissue. This sequence joins TRBV2 and TRBJ2-2; the D is unclear. The CDR3 bases are TGTGCCAGCAGTGTGGATACCGGGGAGCTGTTTTTT. This gives the protein CASSVDTGELFF.